This TCR beta chain was profiled in a study of shared clonotypes between healthy human individuals. The assay was carried out at the deep level. Per the original data handling: Filtering was not the same, since immunoSEQ gave junction-only sequences without quality scores. The protocol was immunoSEQ multiplex PCR, while the TCRdb copy is restricted to in-frame clones and leaves out a portion. V, J and clone size derive from that table, while D and trimming were established from the DNA sequence. The sample carries under 1 million clones, more than 85% recorded once. With regard to this clone: The antigen is not known.

As defined, naive CD8 cells were CD45RO-negative and positively selected for CCR7, with terminally differentiated effector memory CD45RA+ cells excluded. J gave up 4 bases and V 4 bases, and 3 bases lay outside the gene matches. The CDR3 loop spans 14 amino acids. CDR1 SGHRS and CDR2 YFSETQ come from the germline V gene. Study findings and constraints: Shared across a few donors were around 5% of the naive CD4 clonotypes. Rarefaction indicated that sorted-subset sequencing remained incomplete although depth was large.

The sequencing sample was made of naive CD8+ T cells sorted from blood. The chain couples TRBV5-1 to TRBJ2-3; 10 bases are a match to TRBD1. The receptor was derived from a man aged 25-45 years in good health. The CDR3 region is CASSPGQGSDTQYF. The CDR3 DNA follows: TGCGCCAGCAGCCCGGGACAGGGGTCAGATACGCAGTATTTT. Filled out from reference TRBV5-1 and TRBJ2-3, the complete variable domain reads KAGVTQTPRYLIKTRGQQVTLSCSPISGHRSVSWYQQTPGQGLQFLFEYFSETQRNKGNFPGRFSGRQFSNSRSEMNVSTLELGDSALYLCASSPGQGSDTQYFGPGTRLTVL.